This T cell receptor (beta chain) comes out of a study of blood T cell repertoires in COVID-19. The wider study: Researchers got acute and convalescent COVID-19 samples from the United States, Italy and Spain.

In the original workflow: Scientists estimated how many nucleated cells there were by amplifying reference gene primers. Some clones are missing from TCRdb's copy, which holds only in-frame ones; the method was immunoSEQ multiplex PCR. That table is the source of V, J and clone size, and D and trimming were worked out from the DNA. The sample records 110,000 to 150,000 clones, around three quarters being singletons. The sequenced sample consisted of peripheral blood. The clonotype originates from a man in his forties or fifties with active or convalescent COVID-19.

CDR3 nucleotides: TGTGCCACCAGACCTCAGGGGAACACCGGGGAGCTGTTTTTT. Amino acids: CATRPQGNTGELFF. The V and J genes are TRBV24-1 and TRBJ2-2, with D perhaps TRBD1 (5 bases). The germline V gene encodes CDR1 KGHDR and CDR2 SFDVKD. Trimming cost V 7 bases and J 1 base, with 9 bases left between them. The CDR3 is made up of 14 amino acids.